This T cell receptor (beta chain) derives from a study of T cell repertoires in cytomegalovirus infection. About the research overall: The public TCR beta signatures pointed to both CMV infection and matching HLA type. Notes on the study in general: HLA-C-restricted TCR beta clonotypes specific for CMV led the ex vivo response. The study identified carriers of CMV plus the relevant HLA from cumulative public TCR beta family frequency.

This clonotype was picked up many times. Antigen unknown. Each CDR3 protein is one row after TCRdb ran MiXCR on the reads. The repertoire includes about 300,000 distinct CDR3 sequences, about a tenth of them detected once, and about 2.3% sits in the top ten. V was cut by 5 bases and J by 5 bases, with 9 bases left in between. This CDR3 spans 13 amino acids. The rearrangement uses TRBV12-3 or TRBV12-4 and TRBJ1-4, with a tentative D call TRBD1 (5 bases). The clonotype originates from a human donor in good health (CMV status not recorded). Some clones in this sample may be carry-over from other donors' samples. The sequenced material came from PBMCs. CDR3 nucleotides: TGTGCCAGCAGTAACAGGAAAAATGAAAAACTGTTTTTT. This codes for CASSNRKNEKLFF.